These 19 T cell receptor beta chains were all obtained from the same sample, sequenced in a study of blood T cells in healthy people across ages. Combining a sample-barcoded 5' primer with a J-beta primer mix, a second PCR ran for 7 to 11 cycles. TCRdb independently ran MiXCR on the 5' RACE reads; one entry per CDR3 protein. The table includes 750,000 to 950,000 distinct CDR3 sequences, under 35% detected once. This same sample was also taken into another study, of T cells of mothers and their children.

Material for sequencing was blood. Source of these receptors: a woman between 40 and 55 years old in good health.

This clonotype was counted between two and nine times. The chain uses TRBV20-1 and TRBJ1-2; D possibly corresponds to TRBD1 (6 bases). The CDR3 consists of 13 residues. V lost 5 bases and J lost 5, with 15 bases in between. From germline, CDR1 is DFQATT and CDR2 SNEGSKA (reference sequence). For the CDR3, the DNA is TGCAGTGCTCCCAAGACAGGAGGGTATGGCTACACCTTC. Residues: CSAPKTGGYGYTF.

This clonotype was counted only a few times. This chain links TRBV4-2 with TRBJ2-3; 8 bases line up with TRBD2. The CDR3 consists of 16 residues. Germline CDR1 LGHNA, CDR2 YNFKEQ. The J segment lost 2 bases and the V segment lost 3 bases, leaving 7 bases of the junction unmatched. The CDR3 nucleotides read TGTGCCAGCAGCCATACCCGCGGGGGGCTCACAGATACGCAGTATTTT. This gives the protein CASSHTRGGLTDTQYF.

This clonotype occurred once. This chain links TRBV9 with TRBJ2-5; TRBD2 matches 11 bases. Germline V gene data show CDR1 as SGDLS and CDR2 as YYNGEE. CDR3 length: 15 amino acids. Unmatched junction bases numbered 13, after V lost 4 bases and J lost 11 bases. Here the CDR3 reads CASSTPGTSGAEQYF. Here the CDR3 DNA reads TGTGCCAGCAGCACTCCCGGGACTAGCGGTGCTGAGCAGTACTTC.

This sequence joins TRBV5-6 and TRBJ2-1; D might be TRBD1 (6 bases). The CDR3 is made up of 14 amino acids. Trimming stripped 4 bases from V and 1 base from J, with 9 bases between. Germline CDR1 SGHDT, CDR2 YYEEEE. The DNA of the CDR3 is TGTGCCAGCAGCCCCGGACAGTCCTACAATGAGCAGTTCTTC. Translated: CASSPGQSYNEQFF.

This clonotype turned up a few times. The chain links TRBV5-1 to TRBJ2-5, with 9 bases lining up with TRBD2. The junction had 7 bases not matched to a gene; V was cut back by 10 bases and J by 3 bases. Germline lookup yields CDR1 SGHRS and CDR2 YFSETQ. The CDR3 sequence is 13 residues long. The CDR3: CAPVASGEETQYF. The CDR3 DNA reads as TGCGCCCCGGTGGCTAGCGGGGAAGAGACCCAGTACTTC.

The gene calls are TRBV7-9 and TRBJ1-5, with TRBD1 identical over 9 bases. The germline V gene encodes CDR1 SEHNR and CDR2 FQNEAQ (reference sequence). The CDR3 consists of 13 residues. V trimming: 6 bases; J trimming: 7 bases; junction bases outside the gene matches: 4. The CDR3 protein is CASSQGQGQPQHF. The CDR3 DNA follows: TGTGCCAGCAGTCAGGGACAGGGACAGCCCCAGCATTTT.

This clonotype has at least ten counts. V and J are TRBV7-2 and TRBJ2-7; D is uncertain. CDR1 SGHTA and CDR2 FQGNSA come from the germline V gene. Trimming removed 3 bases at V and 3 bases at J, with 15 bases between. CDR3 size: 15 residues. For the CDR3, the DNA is TGTGCCAGCAGCTTTACCGCCGGCGTAGGCTACGAGCAGTACTTC. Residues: CASSFTAGVGYEQYF.

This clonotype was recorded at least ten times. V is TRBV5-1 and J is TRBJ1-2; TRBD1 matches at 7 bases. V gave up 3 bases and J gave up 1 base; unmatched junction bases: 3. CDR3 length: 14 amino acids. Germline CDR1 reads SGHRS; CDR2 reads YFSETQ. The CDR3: CASSSGQSNYGYTF. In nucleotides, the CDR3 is TGCGCCAGCAGCTCGGGACAGAGTAACTATGGCTACACCTTC.

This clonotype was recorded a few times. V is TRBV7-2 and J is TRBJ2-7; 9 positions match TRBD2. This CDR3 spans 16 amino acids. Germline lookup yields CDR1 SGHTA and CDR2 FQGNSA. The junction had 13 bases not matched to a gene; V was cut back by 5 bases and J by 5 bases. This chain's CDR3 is CASSRPLAGNFDEQYF. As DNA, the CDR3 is TGTGCCAGCAGCCGTCCGCTAGCGGGGAACTTCGACGAGCAGTACTTC. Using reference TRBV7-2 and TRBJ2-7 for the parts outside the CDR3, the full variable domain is GAGVSQSPSNKVTEKGKDVELRCDPISGHTALYWYRQSLGQGLEFLIYFQGNSAPDKSGLPSDRFSAERTGGSVSTLTIQRTQQEDSAVYLCASSRPLAGNFDEQYFGPGTRLTVT.

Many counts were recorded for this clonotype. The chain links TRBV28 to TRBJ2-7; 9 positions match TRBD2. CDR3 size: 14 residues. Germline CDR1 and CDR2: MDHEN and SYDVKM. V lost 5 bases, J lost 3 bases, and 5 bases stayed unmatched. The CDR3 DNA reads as TGTGCCAGCAGTCGCGGGGGGGAGGGCTACGAGCAGTACTTC. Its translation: CASSRGGEGYEQYF. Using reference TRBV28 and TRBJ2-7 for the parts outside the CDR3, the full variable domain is DVKVTQSSRYLVKRTGEKVFLECVQDMDHENMFWYRQDPGLGLRLIYFSYDVKMKEKGDIPEGYSVSREKKERFSLILESASTNQTSMYLCASSRGGEGYEQYFGPGTRLTVT.

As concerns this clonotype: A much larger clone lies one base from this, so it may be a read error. DNA of the CDR3: TGTGCCACCAGCAGAGATGGGGGGTCCTACAATGAGCAGTACTTC. This sequence encodes CATSRDGGSYNEQYF. The J gene is TRBJ2-1, the V gene TRBV15; D might be TRBD2 (6 bases). The J call may be in error: the DNA end matches TRBJ2-7 better. This CDR3 comprises 15 residues. The germline gives CDR1 LNHNV, CDR2 YYDKDF (reference sequence).

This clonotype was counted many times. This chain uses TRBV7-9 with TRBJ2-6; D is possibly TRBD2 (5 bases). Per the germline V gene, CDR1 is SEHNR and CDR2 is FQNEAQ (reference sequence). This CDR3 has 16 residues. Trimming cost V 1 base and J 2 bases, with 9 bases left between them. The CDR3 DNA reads TGTGCCAGCAGCTTAGGGGGAGCTACTGGGGCCAACGTCCTGACTTTC. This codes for CASSLGGATGANVLTF.

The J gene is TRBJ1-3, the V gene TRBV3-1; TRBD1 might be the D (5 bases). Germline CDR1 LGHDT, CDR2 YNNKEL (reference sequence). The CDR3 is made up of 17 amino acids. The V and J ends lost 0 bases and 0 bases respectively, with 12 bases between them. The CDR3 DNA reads TGTGCCAGCAGCCAAGATAGCCACAGGTTCTCTGGAAACACCATATATTTT. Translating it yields CASSQDSHRFSGNTIYF.

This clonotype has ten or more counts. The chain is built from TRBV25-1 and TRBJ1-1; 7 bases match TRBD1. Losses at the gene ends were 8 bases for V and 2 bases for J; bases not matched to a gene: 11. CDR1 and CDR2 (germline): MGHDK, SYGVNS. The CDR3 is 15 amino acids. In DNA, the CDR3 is TGTGCCAGCGCTCCGGGACAGACTTTTAACACTGAAGCTTTCTTT. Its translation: CASAPGQTFNTEAFF.

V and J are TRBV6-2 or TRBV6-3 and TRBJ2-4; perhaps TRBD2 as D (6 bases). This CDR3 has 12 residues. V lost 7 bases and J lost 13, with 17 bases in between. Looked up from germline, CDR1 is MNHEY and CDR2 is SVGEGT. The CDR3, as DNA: TGTGCCAGCACCAAGGAGGGATTTGAGCAGTACTTC. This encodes CASTKEGFEQYF.

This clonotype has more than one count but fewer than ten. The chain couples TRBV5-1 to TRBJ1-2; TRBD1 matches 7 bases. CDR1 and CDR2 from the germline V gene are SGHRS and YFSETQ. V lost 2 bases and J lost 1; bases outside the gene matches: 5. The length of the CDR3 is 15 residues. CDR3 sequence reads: CASSFGTADNYGYTF. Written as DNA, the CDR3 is TGCGCCAGCAGCTTCGGGACAGCGGATAACTATGGCTACACCTTC. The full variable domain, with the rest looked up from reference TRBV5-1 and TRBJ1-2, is KAGVTQTPRYLIKTRGQQVTLSCSPISGHRSVSWYQQTPGQGLQFLFEYFSETQRNKGNFPGRFSGRQFSNSRSEMNVSTLELGDSALYLCASSFGTADNYGYTFGSGTRLTVV.

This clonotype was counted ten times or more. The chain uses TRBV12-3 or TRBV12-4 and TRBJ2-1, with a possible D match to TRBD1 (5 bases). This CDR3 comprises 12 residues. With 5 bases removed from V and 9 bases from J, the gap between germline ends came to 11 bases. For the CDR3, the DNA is TGTGCCAGCAGTCTCCAGGGCCGTGAGCAGTTCTTC. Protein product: CASSLQGREQFF.

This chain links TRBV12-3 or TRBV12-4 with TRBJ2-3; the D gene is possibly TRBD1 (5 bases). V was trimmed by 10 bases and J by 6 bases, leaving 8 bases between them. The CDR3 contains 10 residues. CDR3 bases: TGTGCCACTAAGGGGGATACGCAGTATTTT. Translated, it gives CATKGDTQYF.

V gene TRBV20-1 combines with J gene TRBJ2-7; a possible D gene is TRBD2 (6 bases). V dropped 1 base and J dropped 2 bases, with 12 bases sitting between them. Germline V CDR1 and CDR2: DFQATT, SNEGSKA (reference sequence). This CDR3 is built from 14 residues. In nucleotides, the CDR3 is TGCAGTGCTAGAGCCCGGGACTCCACCTACGAGCAGTACTTC. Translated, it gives CSARARDSTYEQYF.